This entry lists 12 T cell receptor beta chains sequenced from one sample in a study of CD8 T cells in Susac syndrome. An input of about 0.5 to 1 ug of RNA was subjected to reverse transcription using random hexamers. TCRdb fed the immunoSEQ multiplex PCR reads into MiXCR, producing one record per CDR3 protein. The sample includes about 290,000 distinct CDR3 sequences, approximately 85% of them seen just once. Source material: CD8+ T cells from PBMCs. These receptor sequences come from a human donor with multiple sclerosis.

This chain uses TRBV15 with TRBJ1-1; no definite D call. Germline lookup yields CDR1 LNHNV and CDR2 YYDKDF (reference sequence). Trimming pared 8 bases from V and 0 bases from J, leaving 13 bases between. The CDR3 consists of 14 residues. Written as DNA, the CDR3 is TGTGCCACCGAGGCGGCAAGAATGAACACTGAAGCTTTCTTT. It specifies CATEAARMNTEAFF.

The chain is built from TRBV16 and TRBJ1-1; no definite D call. Germline loops: CDR1 KGHSY, CDR2 FQNENV. Trimming shortened V by 7 bases and J by 5 bases, and 20 bases separated the two germline ends. The CDR3 is made up of 15 amino acids. The CDR3 here is CASTPQLGSGTEAFF. DNA of the CDR3: TGTGCCAGCACCCCCCAATTGGGGAGCGGGACTGAAGCTTTCTTT.

Concerning this clonotype itself: A junction end diverges from the germline sequence, so it may reflect a read error. The V and J genes are TRBV28 and TRBJ2-7; 11 positions agree with TRBD1. The germline CDR1 and CDR2 sequences are MDHEN and SYDVKM. CDR3 length equals 14 residues. The CDR3 reads CASSLRDRGAEQHF. CDR3 nucleotide sequence: TGTGCCAGCAGTCTCCGGGACAGGGGGGCTGAGCAGCACTTC. The full variable domain, completed using reference TRBV28 and TRBJ2-7, is DVKVTQSSRYLVKRTGEKVFLECVQDMDHENMFWYRQDPGLGLRLIYFSYDVKMKEKGDIPEGYSVSREKKERFSLILESASTNQTSMYLCASSLRDRGAEQHFGPGTRLTVT.

This rearrangement joins TRBV3-1 to TRBJ2-3, with D unclear. The V and J ends lost 4 bases and 0 bases respectively, with 11 bases between them. Germline loops: CDR1 LGHDT, CDR2 YNNKEL (reference sequence). CDR3 length: 15 residues. CDR3 in DNA: TGTGCCAGCAGCCCTCCACACAGAAGCACAGATACGCAGTATTTT. It encodes CASSPPHRSTDTQYF.

In this sample, this clonotype turned up once. CDR3 bases: TGTGCCAGCACCGTCGGAGGGGAAGAGACCCAGTACTTC. Translation gives CASTVGGEETQYF. The rearrangement links TRBV12-3 or TRBV12-4 to TRBJ2-5; weak D call: TRBD2 (6 bases). This CDR3 has 13 amino acids. V dropped 7 bases and J dropped 3 bases, with 12 bases sitting between them.

The V gene is TRBV29-1, the J gene TRBJ2-7; tentatively, D is TRBD1 (6 bases). There are 13 residues in the CDR3. Germline CDR1 is SQVTM and CDR2 is ANQGSEA. The V end lost 6 bases, the J end lost 3 bases, and 15 bases lay between the germline ends. CDR3 nucleotide sequence: TGCAGCGTAGATGGACAGAGAGACTACGAGCAGTACTTC. Translation: CSVDGQRDYEQYF.

This rearrangement joins TRBV5-1 to TRBJ1-2; TRBD1 matches at 10 bases. The CDR3 consists of 15 residues. The V and J ends lost 6 bases and 1 base, in that order; junction bases with no gene match: 6. CDR1 SGHRS and CDR2 YFSETQ come from the germline V gene. The CDR3 sequence: CASKDRGRDNYGYTF. The CDR3 DNA sequence: TGCGCCAGCAAAGACAGGGGGCGCGATAACTATGGCTACACCTTC. Full variable domain (remainder filled in from reference TRBV5-1 and TRBJ1-2): KAGVTQTPRYLIKTRGQQVTLSCSPISGHRSVSWYQQTPGQGLQFLFEYFSETQRNKGNFPGRFSGRQFSNSRSEMNVSTLELGDSALYLCASKDRGRDNYGYTFGSGTRLTVV.

Here the CDR3 reads CASSFYTSGSSDTQYF. The CDR3 nucleotides are TGTGCCAGCAGTTTCTATACTAGCGGGAGCTCAGATACGCAGTATTTT. This sequence joins TRBV27 and TRBJ2-3, with 11 nucleotides matching TRBD2. This CDR3 contains 16 residues. Germline CDR1 reads MNHEY; CDR2 reads SMNVEV (reference sequence). J lost 4 bases, V lost 3 bases, and 6 bases had no gene match.

The gene calls are TRBV7-8 and TRBJ1-1, with D uncertain. CDR1 SGHVS and CDR2 FQNEAQ come from the germline V gene. With 5 bases removed from V and 0 bases from J, the gap between germline ends came to 10 bases. This CDR3 is 14 amino acids long. The CDR3 region is CASSIRYMNTEAFF. CDR3 bases: TGTGCCAGCAGCATCCGATACATGAACACTGAAGCTTTCTTT.

The chain has TRBV4-3 and TRBJ2-1; TRBD2 agrees at 8 bases. With V trimmed by 0 bases and J by 8 bases, 6 bases remained unmatched. The germline gives CDR1 LGHNA, CDR2 YSLEER. The CDR3 runs 15 residues. The CDR3 region has the DNA TGCGCCAGCAGCCAAGATCAGCGGGAGCGCGATGAGCAGTTCTTC. This encodes CASSQDQRERDEQFF.

Only a few counts were recorded for this clonotype. The J gene is TRBJ2-7, the V gene TRBV7-9; D unclear. Germline assignment: CDR1 SEHNR and CDR2 FQNEAQ (reference sequence). With 1 base removed from V and 5 bases from J, the gap between germline ends came to 9 bases. CDR3 length: 13 residues. Here the CDR3 reads CASSLEVGNEQYF. Here the CDR3 DNA reads TGTGCCAGCAGCTTAGAAGTGGGCAACGAGCAGTACTTC.

Here the CDR3 reads CASTQATSTDTQYF. CDR3 in DNA: TGTGCCAGCACCCAGGCTACTAGCACAGATACGCAGTATTTT. The chain combines TRBV25-1 with TRBJ2-3, with D hard to call. Germline CDR1 MGHDK, CDR2 SYGVNS. The CDR3 has 14 amino acids. V was cut by 7 bases and J by 0 bases, with 11 bases left in between.